This T cell receptor (beta chain) was identified during a study of T-cell reconstitution after alpha-beta-depleted transplantation in children. With respect to this clonotype: Its antigen is not identified.

This sample's TCRbeta library carried unique molecular identifier barcodes. TCRdb fed the PCR reads into MiXCR, producing one record per CDR3 protein. Among under 450,000 distinct CDR3 sequences listed, about 17% were seen once. Findings and limits, study-wide: At around two months after transplant, the alpha-beta T cells were reportedly derived from several hundred expanded clones that came from non-depleted graft cells. Recipient T cells and thymic progenitors that survived gave rise to the high TCRbeta diversity observed at day 60 in some patients. A year had passed since transplant, and T-cell counts and diversity by then came mostly from newly produced T cells.

Germline CDR1 SQVTM, CDR2 ANQGSEA. V was shortened by 4 bases and J by 1 base, with 11 bases between the two germline ends. The CDR3 totals 14 residues. The material was PBMCs, mostly from graft donor cells, obtained 360 days after TCRalphabeta/CD19-depleted stem cell transplant. The sequence came from a boy less than two years old who had a stem cell transplant for Wiskott-Aldrich syndrome, so the T cells may come from the graft donor. This sequence joins TRBV29-1 and TRBJ2-4; no clear D gene. CDR3 nucleotides: TGCAGCGTTGCGGCGAGGAACGCCAAAAACATTCAGTACTTC. Its protein is CSVAARNAKNIQYF.